The 21 T cell receptor beta chains below come from one sample, sequenced in a study of beta chain features in type 1 diabetes. The whole isolated RNA underwent reverse transcription, so sequencing captured expressed TCRB transcripts. This table comes from immunoSEQ multiplex PCR, and its TCRdb copy is limited to in-frame clones, with some not included. The repertoire has around 240,000 clones, about 10% of them found once; the top ten carry around 0.031%. The sequencing input was naive CD4+ T cells from blood. All receptors come from a woman aged 18-30 years in good health.

The V and J genes are TRBV5-1 and TRBJ1-2; D is perhaps TRBD1 (6 bases). CDR1 and CDR2 (germline): SGHRS, YFSETQ. The ends were cut back, 4 bases at V and 1 base at J, with 14 bases in the middle. The CDR3 totals 15 residues. The CDR3 region is CASSPGQIVNYGYTF. CDR3 bases: TGCGCCAGCAGCCCTGGACAGATCGTTAACTATGGCTACACCTTC. Looking up the rest from reference TRBV5-1 and TRBJ1-2 gives the full variable domain: KAGVTQTPRYLIKTRGQQVTLSCSPISGHRSVSWYQQTPGQGLQFLFEYFSETQRNKGNFPGRFSGRQFSNSRSEMNVSTLELGDSALYLCASSPGQIVNYGYTFGSGTRLTVV.

This clone was observed a handful of times. This chain joins TRBV20-1 and TRBJ1-2; no reliable D call. Germline CDR1 and CDR2: DFQATT and SNEGSKA (reference sequence). This CDR3 comprises 11 residues. Trimming shortened V by 3 bases and J by 10 bases, and 12 bases separated the two germline ends. The CDR3 loop reads CSASKPGLYTF. The CDR3 DNA reads TGCAGTGCTAGTAAGCCGGGTCTCTACACCTTC.

The chain links TRBV7-9 to TRBJ1-3; D is uncertain. Between the trimmed V and J ends, which lost 1 base and 4 bases, there was a span of 11 bases. Germline V gives CDR1 SEHNR, CDR2 FQNEAQ (reference sequence). CDR3 length equals 15 residues. The CDR3 bases are TGTGCCAGCAGCTTAGAGTCTACGTCGGGAAACACCATATATTTT. The encoded protein is CASSLESTSGNTIYF.

V is TRBV4-2 and J is TRBJ2-2; 7 nucleotides agree with TRBD2. The CDR3 runs to 16 residues. After removal of 2 bases from V and 7 bases from J, the junction contained 10 bases not matched to a gene. Germline V gene data show CDR1 as LGHNA and CDR2 as YNFKEQ. CDR3 protein: CASSQFRGGSSGELFF. The CDR3 DNA reads as TGTGCCAGCAGCCAATTTAGGGGAGGGAGCAGCGGGGAGCTGTTTTTT.

In this sample, this clone turned up a few times. The chain has TRBV19 and TRBJ1-1; D not resolved. The CDR3 sequence is 15 residues long. The V end lost 5 bases, the J end lost 3 bases, and 16 bases lay between the germline ends. Germline loops: CDR1 LNHDA, CDR2 SQIVND (reference sequence). CDR3 in amino acids: CASSPPSWGDTEAFF. The CDR3 DNA sequence: TGTGCCAGTAGTCCCCCCAGTTGGGGAGACACTGAAGCTTTCTTT.

This clone was detected a few times. J is TRBJ2-7 and V is TRBV7-9, with D possibly matching TRBD2 (5 bases). The CDR3 is 12 amino acids. V was shortened by 4 bases and J by 7 bases, with 11 bases between the two germline ends. The germline CDR1 and CDR2 sequences are SEHNR and FQNEAQ (reference sequence). CDR3 amino acids: CASSSDGGEQYF. Written as DNA, the CDR3 is TGTGCCAGCAGCTCAGACGGAGGTGAGCAGTACTTC.

The sample holds a few counts of this clone. The chain couples TRBV27 to TRBJ1-4; D call uncertain. Looked up from germline, CDR1 is MNHEY and CDR2 is SMNVEV (reference sequence). The CDR3 sequence is 14 residues long. V lost 5 bases and J lost 0, with 7 bases in between. CDR3 loop: CASSPDATNEKLFF. DNA for the CDR3: TGTGCCAGCAGTCCAGATGCAACTAATGAAAAACTGTTTTTT.

The chain combines TRBV11-2 with TRBJ2-3, with 7 nucleotides matching TRBD1. The CDR3 covers 14 residues. After removal of 8 bases from V and 0 bases from J, the junction contained 5 bases not matched to a gene. From germline, CDR1 is SGHAT and CDR2 FQNNGV. This CDR3 reads CASFGTASTDTQYF. The DNA for the CDR3 is TGTGCCAGCTTCGGGACAGCTAGCACAGATACGCAGTATTTT. The variable domain in full, completed from reference TRBV11-2 and TRBJ2-3, reads EAGVAQSPRYKIIEKRQSVAFWCNPISGHATLYWYQQILGQGPKLLIQFQNNGVVDDSQLPKDRFSAERLKGVDSTLKIQPAKLEDSAVYLCASFGTASTDTQYFGPGTRLTVL.

The DNA of the CDR3 is TGTGCCAGCAACTACGCTAGCACAGATACGCAGTATTTT. It encodes CASNYASTDTQYF. The V gene is TRBV19, the J gene TRBJ2-3; D not resolved. CDR3 length equals 13 residues. Trimming removed 9 bases at V and 0 bases at J, with 10 bases between. Germline V gives CDR1 LNHDA, CDR2 SQIVND (reference sequence).

The chain couples TRBV5-1 to TRBJ2-5, with 10 nucleotides matching TRBD2. The CDR3 sequence is 16 residues long. In germline, CDR1 is SGHRS, CDR2 YFSETQ. V lost 2 bases and J lost 4; bases outside the gene matches: 8. As DNA, the CDR3 is TGCGCCAGCAGCTTTTCGTCTAGCGGGAGCCCAGAGACCCAGTACTTC. Encoded protein: CASSFSSSGSPETQYF.

This clone was observed a handful of times. The chain links TRBV18 to TRBJ2-7, with a possible D match to TRBD2 (6 bases). Germline CDR1 KGHSH, CDR2 LQKENI. This CDR3 has 16 amino acids. Trimming removed 3 bases at V and 7 bases at J, with 22 bases between. The CDR3 bases are TGTGCCAGCTCACCTTTGGGCGGGAAACCAAATTTTGAGCAGTACTTC. Protein sequence: CASSPLGGKPNFEQYF.

This clone showed up just a few times. The rearrangement joins TRBV5-1 to TRBJ2-3; the D gene is possibly TRBD2 (7 bases). From germline, CDR1 is SGHRS and CDR2 YFSETQ. Trimming stripped 4 bases from V and 5 bases from J, with 14 bases between. The CDR3 extends over 14 amino acids. CDR3 sequence: CASSPQGRGDTQYF. The CDR3, as DNA: TGCGCCAGCAGCCCTCAGGGGAGGGGAGATACGCAGTATTTT.

This clone was observed a handful of times. The chain recombines TRBV19 with TRBJ1-2; 7 nucleotides match TRBD1. Germline CDR1 reads LNHDA; CDR2 reads SQIVND (reference sequence). This CDR3 region has 13 residues. Trimming took 6 bases from V and 4 from J; bases not matched to a gene: 5. CDR3 protein: CASRRGQSYGYTF. CDR3 bases: TGTGCCAGTAGAAGGGGGCAAAGCTATGGCTACACCTTC.

The chain combines TRBV19 with TRBJ2-1, with TRBD1 matching over 8 bases. The ends lost 3 bases at V and 6 bases at J; junction bases unmatched: 4. Per germline, CDR1 LNHDA and CDR2 SQIVND (reference sequence). The CDR3 length is 14 residues. CDR3 sequence reads: CASSILGQGNEQFF. The CDR3 bases are TGTGCCAGTAGTATTTTAGGACAGGGCAATGAGCAGTTCTTC.

Only a few counts were recorded for this clone. This chain links TRBV27 with TRBJ2-7, with 8 bases identical to TRBD2. CDR1 MNHEY and CDR2 SMNVEV come from the germline V gene (reference sequence). CDR3 length equals 15 residues. The V segment lost 6 bases and the J segment 4 bases; nucleotides outside the gene matches: 11. CDR3 sequence reads: CASSPLSGGSYEQYF. Written as DNA, the CDR3 is TGTGCCAGCAGCCCCTTATCGGGAGGGTCATACGAGCAGTACTTC.

This clone was found many times. The chain uses TRBV23-1 and TRBJ1-4, with 7 bases identical to TRBD1. TRBV23-1 is identified as an open reading frame with a role that is uncertain. V was pared by 3 bases and J by 5 bases, with 6 bases of the junction left unmatched. The CDR3 contains 15 residues. For the CDR3, the DNA is TGCGCCAGCAGTCATCCGGACAGGCCAAATGAAAAACTGTTTTTT. Its protein is CASSHPDRPNEKLFF.

The chain combines TRBV7-6 with TRBJ1-3; 12 bases match TRBD1. This CDR3 contains 16 residues. The V gene end was trimmed by 3 bases and the J gene end by 10 bases; junction bases not matched to a gene: 10. Germline V gene lookup returns CDR1 SGHVS and CDR2 FNYEAQ. The CDR3 DNA reads TGTGCCAGCAGCTTCACTACCCCGGGACAGGGGGCTACCATATATTTT. Residues: CASSFTTPGQGATIYF.

The rearrangement joins TRBV13 to TRBJ2-3; 8 bases map to TRBD2. CDR1 and CDR2 (germline): PRHDT, FYEKMQ (reference sequence). The CDR3 runs to 16 residues. Trimming at V came to 3 bases and at J to 0 bases, leaving 5 bases not matched to a gene. The CDR3 loop reads CASSFFSGVSTDTQYF. The CDR3 region has the DNA TGTGCCAGCAGCTTCTTTAGCGGGGTGAGCACAGATACGCAGTATTTT.

The chain is built from TRBV11-2 and TRBJ2-5; D is perhaps TRBD2 (6 bases). The CDR3 covers 13 residues. The germline V and J ends were trimmed by 5 bases and 11 bases, with 18 bases remaining between them. The V gene's germline CDR1 is SGHAT and CDR2 FQNNGV. The CDR3 DNA follows: TGTGCCAGCAGCGCGACGGGAGTTGGGGAGCAGTACTTC. Translating gives CASSATGVGEQYF.

The chain uses TRBV5-1 and TRBJ2-2; D is perhaps TRBD2 (5 bases). The germline gives CDR1 SGHRS, CDR2 YFSETQ. The V end was cut by 6 bases, the J end by 7 bases, with 13 bases between. This CDR3 spans 13 amino acids. The CDR3 here is CASKSGPSGELFF. The CDR3, as DNA: TGCGCCAGCAAAAGCGGTCCCAGCGGGGAGCTGTTTTTT.

This clone was found a few times. The chain joins TRBV11-2 to TRBJ2-1, with D possibly being TRBD2 (6 bases). The CDR3 length is 16 residues. CDR1 is SGHAT, CDR2 FQNNGV, per germline. Trimming left V 5 bases short and J 7 bases short, with 21 bases between. As DNA, the CDR3 is TGTGCCAGCAGCCCCTCCCTGGGTAGCGGAGAAAATGAGCAGTTCTTC. It yields the protein CASSPSLGSGENEQFF.